Listed here are 25 T cell receptor beta chains from one sample, sequenced in a study of blood T cell repertoires in COVID-19. Using immunoSEQ multiplex PCR, the repertoire was profiled, and TCRdb retains in-frame clones only, with some absent. Of about 300,000 clones in the sample, 70% to 90% are singletons; the top ten hold 2.2%. Sample: PBMCs or T cells enriched from blood (not recorded which). Receptor source: a man aged 25-45 years who had recovered from COVID-19.

Concerning this clone: In the same sample, other DNA sequences code for this CDR3. The chain couples TRBV6-2 or TRBV6-3 to TRBJ2-3; 10 positions agree with TRBD1. Looked up from germline, CDR1 is MNHEY and CDR2 is SVGEGT. This CDR3 has 15 amino acids. The ends lost 6 bases at V and 0 bases at J; junction bases unmatched: 3. CDR3 in amino acids: CASSPGQGSTDTQYF. For the CDR3, the DNA is TGTGCCAGCAGCCCGGGACAGGGGAGCACAGATACGCAGTATTTT.

This chain links TRBV5-6 with TRBJ1-5; maybe TRBD1 (6 bases). In germline, CDR1 is SGHDT, CDR2 YYEEEE. Trimming stripped 0 bases from V and 2 bases from J, with 12 bases between. This CDR3 region has 16 residues. CDR3 amino acids: CASSLGGGLGNQPQHF. Written as DNA, the CDR3 is TGTGCCAGCAGCTTGGGTGGGGGCCTTGGCAATCAGCCCCAGCATTTT.

This chain links TRBV5-6 with TRBJ2-7; a weak D match, TRBD2 (5 bases). The CDR3 runs 12 residues. V was trimmed by 2 bases and J by 6 bases, leaving 9 bases between them. Germline CDR1 reads SGHDT; CDR2 reads YYEEEE. The CDR3 DNA sequence: TGTGCCAGCAGCTTCGGACGGGGCGAGCAGTACTTC. Protein product: CASSFGRGEQYF. Full variable domain (rest looked up from reference TRBV5-6 and TRBJ2-7): DAGVTQSPTHLIKTRGQQVTLRCSPKSGHDTVSWYQQALGQGPQFIFQYYEEEERQRGNFPDRFSGHQFPNYSSELNVNALLLGDSALYLCASSFGRGEQYFGPGTRLTVT.

V usage is TRBV9 and J usage is TRBJ2-5; 9 bases align to TRBD2. Germline CDR1 reads SGDLS; CDR2 reads YYNGEE. J gave up 4 bases and V 2 bases, and 6 bases lay outside the gene matches. The CDR3 covers 15 residues. The CDR3: CASSVSGGSAETQYF. The CDR3 DNA reads TGTGCCAGCAGCGTCAGCGGGGGGAGCGCAGAGACCCAGTACTTC. Drawing the rest from reference TRBV9 and TRBJ2-5, the complete variable domain is DSGVTQTPKHLITATGQRVTLRCSPRSGDLSVYWYQQSLDQGLQFLIQYYNGEERAKGNILERFSAQQFPDLHSELNLSSLELGDSALYFCASSVSGGSAETQYFGPGTRLLVL.

The chain links TRBV11-1 to TRBJ2-1; 7 nucleotides align to TRBD2. The trim removed 3 bases at V and 7 bases at J, leaving 6 bases unmatched. The CDR3 is 14 residues long. The germline CDR1 and CDR2 sequences are SGHAT and FQDESV (reference sequence). The DNA for the CDR3 is TGTGCCAGCAGCTTCTCCGGGGAGGGTAATGAGCAGTTCTTC. Translation: CASSFSGEGNEQFF.

J is TRBJ1-1 and V is TRBV11-2; the D gene is possibly TRBD1 (6 bases). CDR1 is SGHAT and CDR2 is FQNNGV in the germline V gene. This CDR3 region has 15 residues. Trimming removed 5 bases from V and 6 bases from J, with 19 bases in between. The CDR3 sequence is CASSERQDAGPEAFF. The CDR3 bases are TGTGCCAGCAGCGAACGACAGGACGCCGGCCCTGAAGCTTTCTTT.

V and J are TRBV2 and TRBJ2-2; 9 bases agree with TRBD2. The CDR3 has 15 residues. Germline CDR1 reads SNHLY; CDR2 reads FYNNEI. The junction had 8 bases not matched to a gene; V was cut back by 8 bases and J by 4 bases. The chain's CDR3 is CASQRLAAFTGELFF. CDR3 bases: TGTGCCAGCCAGAGACTAGCGGCCTTCACCGGGGAGCTGTTTTTT.

The V and J genes are TRBV6-1 and TRBJ1-4; 7 nucleotides align to TRBD1. The CDR3 runs 14 residues. CDR1 MNHNS and CDR2 SASEGT come from the germline V gene. With 3 bases clipped from V and 3 bases from J, the junction kept 1 base outside the gene matches. In DNA form, the CDR3 reads TGTGCCAGCAGTGAGGGACAGCCTAATGAAAAACTGTTTTTT. Protein sequence: CASSEGQPNEKLFF.

The chain joins TRBV7-2 to TRBJ2-3; TRBD2 agrees at 10 bases. Germline-derived CDR1 and CDR2 are SGHTA and FQGNSA. The CDR3 loop spans 16 amino acids. V shed 0 bases and J 7 bases; nucleotides not matched to a gene: 7. The CDR3: CASSLAFQRGGNTQYF. The CDR3 DNA sequence: TGTGCCAGCAGCTTAGCGTTTCAGCGGGGGGGAAATACGCAGTATTTT. Full variable domain (rest looked up from reference TRBV7-2 and TRBJ2-3): GAGVSQSPSNKVTEKGKDVELRCDPISGHTALYWYRQSLGQGLEFLIYFQGNSAPDKSGLPSDRFSAERTGGSVSTLTIQRTQQEDSAVYLCASSLAFQRGGNTQYFGPGTRLTVL.

The chain is built from TRBV5-1 and TRBJ2-5; 9 positions agree with TRBD1. V was pared by 3 bases and J by 5 bases, with 5 bases of the junction left unmatched. The germline V gene encodes CDR1 SGHRS and CDR2 YFSETQ. The CDR3 is made up of 14 amino acids. The CDR3 protein is CASSSTGGRETQYF. DNA of the CDR3: TGCGCCAGCAGCTCAACAGGGGGCCGTGAGACCCAGTACTTC.

The V and J genes are TRBV7-9 and TRBJ1-2, with 10 bases aligning to TRBD1. J was trimmed by 0 bases and V by 5 bases; bases with no gene match: 3. The CDR3 is 15 residues long. Germline V gene lookup returns CDR1 SEHNR and CDR2 FQNEAQ (reference sequence). DNA for the CDR3: TGTGCCAGCAGCCTCGGGACAGGGGCTAACTATGGCTACACCTTC. It encodes CASSLGTGANYGYTF.

This chain links TRBV5-1 with TRBJ2-2; unclear D gene. CDR1 SGHRS and CDR2 YFSETQ come from the germline V gene. This CDR3 comprises 14 residues. The V end lost 4 bases, the J end lost 9 bases, and 16 bases lay between the germline ends. The CDR3 loop is CASSLSPEFRELFF. DNA for the CDR3: TGCGCCAGCAGCCTAAGCCCTGAATTCAGGGAGCTGTTTTTT. Looking up the rest from reference TRBV5-1 and TRBJ2-2 gives the full variable domain: KAGVTQTPRYLIKTRGQQVTLSCSPISGHRSVSWYQQTPGQGLQFLFEYFSETQRNKGNFPGRFSGRQFSNSRSEMNVSTLELGDSALYLCASSLSPEFRELFFGEGSRLTVL.

This clone was seen more than once but under ten times. V and J are TRBV7-9 and TRBJ2-7; D unresolved. Germline CDR1 SEHNR, CDR2 FQNEAQ (reference sequence). The CDR3 is made up of 12 amino acids. V was pared by 11 bases and J by 4 bases, with 15 bases between. CDR3 sequence reads: CAERISEYEQYF. The CDR3 DNA is TGTGCCGAGAGAATATCCGAGTACGAGCAGTACTTC.

The chain recombines TRBV4-2 with TRBJ1-2, with D maybe TRBD1 (6 bases). CDR3 length equals 16 residues. V gave up 0 bases and J gave up 8 bases, with 19 bases separating them. Germline CDR1 is LGHNA and CDR2 is YNFKEQ. The CDR3 DNA reads TGTGCCAGCAGCCAAGACCTCCACGAGGGGGACAAGGGCTACACCTTC. This sequence encodes CASSQDLHEGDKGYTF.

The chain couples TRBV25-1 to TRBJ1-6; D gene ambiguous. In germline, CDR1 is MGHDK, CDR2 SYGVNS. The CDR3 covers 16 residues. Trimming stripped 6 bases from V and 8 bases from J, with 20 bases between. DNA for the CDR3: TGTGCCAGCAGCCTAGAGAGATTGAGCGGAGATTCACCCCTCCACTTT. As protein: CASSLERLSGDSPLHF.

In this sample, this clone turned up a few times. The V gene is TRBV19, the J gene TRBJ1-1; D unclear. The V gene's germline CDR1 is LNHDA and CDR2 SQIVND (reference sequence). CDR3 length: 15 residues. The ends were cut back, 7 bases at V and 4 bases at J, with 19 bases in the middle. In DNA, the CDR3 is TGTGCCAGTACCCAATGGTGGGAGACGAGCACTGAAGCTTTCTTT. Amino acids: CASTQWWETSTEAFF.

The V gene is TRBV29-1, the J gene TRBJ2-3, with TRBD1 as a possible D gene (5 bases). V shed 1 base and J shed 4 bases, with 6 bases lying between them. Germline CDR1 is SQVTM and CDR2 is ANQGSEA. The CDR3 length is 12 residues. The CDR3 spells CSVEARADTQYF. CDR3 coding DNA: TGCAGCGTTGAAGCCAGGGCAGATACGCAGTATTTT.

This sequence joins TRBV27 and TRBJ2-2, with no clear D. This CDR3 comprises 14 residues. The germline V and J ends were trimmed by 2 bases and 3 bases, with 7 bases remaining between them. Germline CDR1 reads MNHEY; CDR2 reads SMNVEV (reference sequence). CDR3 nucleotide sequence: TGTGCCAGCAGTTTACTCAGCGACACCGGGGAGCTGTTTTTT. It encodes CASSLLSDTGELFF.

This chain uses TRBV7-6 with TRBJ1-4, with 12 bases fitting TRBD1. With 4 bases clipped from V and 4 bases from J, the junction kept 10 bases outside the gene matches. The CDR3 spans 18 residues. CDR1 is SGHVS and CDR2 is FNYEAQ in the germline V gene. CDR3 in amino acids: CASSSGQGASLGNEKLFF. CDR3 bases: TGTGCCAGCAGCTCGGGACAGGGGGCTTCGCTAGGTAATGAAAAACTGTTTTTT. The full variable domain, with the rest looked up from reference TRBV7-6 and TRBJ1-4, is GAGVSQSPRYKVTKRGQDVALRCDPISGHVSLYWYRQALGQGPEFLTYFNYEAQQDKSGLPNDRFSAERPEGSISTLTIQRTEQRDSAMYRCASSSGQGASLGNEKLFFGSGTQLSVL.

V usage is TRBV5-4 and J usage is TRBJ1-2; no definite D call. Germline V gene lookup returns CDR1 SGHNT and CDR2 YYREEE (reference sequence). V was pared by 5 bases and J by 4 bases, with 12 bases between. The CDR3 is 13 amino acids. CDR3 nucleotide sequence: TGTGCCAGCAGTTTCACCGGGGTCTATGGCTACACCTTC. As protein: CASSFTGVYGYTF.

The chain recombines TRBV12-5 with TRBJ1-4; unclear D gene. The CDR3 runs to 16 residues. The V end was cut by 0 bases, the J end by 5 bases, with 13 bases between. Germline V CDR1 and CDR2: LGHNT, FRNRAP. CDR3 in amino acids: CASGLVLDLKNEKLFF. CDR3 bases: TGTGCTAGTGGTTTGGTATTGGACTTGAAAAATGAAAAACTGTTTTTT.

The table lists this clone with a few counts. CDR3 nucleotides: TGTGCCACCAGCAGAGATGGGGGCAGGCTCAAGGATTTGGTGGTATACCACGAGCAGTACTTC. This gives the protein CATSRDGGRLKDLVVYHEQYF. The chain uses TRBV15 and TRBJ2-7; weak D call: TRBD1 (6 bases). The germline V and J ends were trimmed by 0 bases and 5 bases, with 32 bases remaining between them. Per germline, CDR1 LNHNV and CDR2 YYDKDF (reference sequence). The CDR3 covers 21 residues.

This chain connects TRBV9 to TRBJ1-3, with a weak D call TRBD1 (6 bases). The germline V gene encodes CDR1 SGDLS and CDR2 YYNGEE. The CDR3 length is 15 residues. Trimming took off 2 bases at V and 2 bases at J, with 11 bases between the two ends. CDR3 amino acids: CASSVTGTTGNTIYF. The DNA for the CDR3 is TGTGCCAGCAGCGTCACCGGGACAACTGGAAACACCATATATTTT. The entire variable domain, with the rest obtained from reference TRBV9 and TRBJ1-3, is as follows: DSGVTQTPKHLITATGQRVTLRCSPRSGDLSVYWYQQSLDQGLQFLIQYYNGEERAKGNILERFSAQQFPDLHSELNLSSLELGDSALYFCASSVTGTTGNTIYFGEGSWLTVV.

This clone has only a few counts. V gene TRBV7-6 combines with J gene TRBJ2-7, with a weak D call TRBD1 (6 bases). The germline gives CDR1 SGHVS, CDR2 FNYEAQ. V dropped 1 base and J dropped 1 base, with 14 bases sitting between them. CDR3 length: 16 residues. Written as DNA, the CDR3 is TGTGCCAGCAGCTTAGTCGCAGCCCAGGGGTCCTACGAGCAGTACTTC. Its translation: CASSLVAAQGSYEQYF.

This chain connects TRBV29-1 to TRBJ2-3; a weak D match, TRBD1 (6 bases). Germline loops: CDR1 SQVTM, CDR2 ANQGSEA. The CDR3 consists of 15 residues. The V and J ends lost 4 bases and 0 bases respectively, with 14 bases between them. CDR3 nucleotides: TGCAGCGTTGCAAGAAAAGGGGGTAGCACAGATACGCAGTATTTT. Residues: CSVARKGGSTDTQYF.